This TCR beta chain was found in a study of blood T cells in healthy people across ages. The study's findings and limits: Estimates of total diversity, which came from one million sequenced T cells, were considered to be underestimates.

Germline V lookup: CDR1 SEHNR, CDR2 FQNEAQ (reference sequence). J lost 1 base, V lost 3 bases, and 2 bases had no gene match. The CDR3 length is 15 residues. With a J-beta primer mix and a sample-barcoded 5' primer, a second PCR ran 7 to 11 cycles. TCRdb re-called the 5' RACE reads with MiXCR, one entry per CDR3 protein. Seen here are more than 550,000 distinct CDR3 sequences, 22% observed once, and the top ten hold roughly a fifth. This clonotype was picked up many times. Its target is unknown. The sequencing sample was made of blood. This clonotype was sampled from a man in his 70s in good health. V and J are TRBV7-9 and TRBJ2-5, with 10 bases fitting TRBD2. The CDR3 protein is CASSFRTSGQETQYF. CDR3 coding DNA: TGTGCCAGCAGCTTTCGGACTAGCGGCCAAGAGACCCAGTACTTC.